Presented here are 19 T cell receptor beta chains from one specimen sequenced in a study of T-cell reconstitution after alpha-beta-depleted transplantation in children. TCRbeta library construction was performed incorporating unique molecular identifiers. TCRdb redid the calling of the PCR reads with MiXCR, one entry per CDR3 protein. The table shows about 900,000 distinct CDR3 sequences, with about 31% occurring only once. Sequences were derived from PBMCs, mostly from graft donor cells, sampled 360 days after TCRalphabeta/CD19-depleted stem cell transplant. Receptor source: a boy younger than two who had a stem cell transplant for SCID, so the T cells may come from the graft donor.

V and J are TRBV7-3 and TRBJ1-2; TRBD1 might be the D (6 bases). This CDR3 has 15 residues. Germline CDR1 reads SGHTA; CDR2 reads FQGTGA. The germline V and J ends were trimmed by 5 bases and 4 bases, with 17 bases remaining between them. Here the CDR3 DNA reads TGTGCCAGCAGCCCTAGTCGGGACATCCTCTATGGCTACACCTTC. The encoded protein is CASSPSRDILYGYTF.

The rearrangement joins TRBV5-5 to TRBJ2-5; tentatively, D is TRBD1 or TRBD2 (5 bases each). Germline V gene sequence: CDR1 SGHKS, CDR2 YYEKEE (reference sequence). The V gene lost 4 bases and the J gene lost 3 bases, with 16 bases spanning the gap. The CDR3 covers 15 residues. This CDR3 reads CASSLDGTVEETQYF. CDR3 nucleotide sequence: TGTGCCAGCAGCCTCGATGGGACGGTAGAAGAGACCCAGTACTTC.

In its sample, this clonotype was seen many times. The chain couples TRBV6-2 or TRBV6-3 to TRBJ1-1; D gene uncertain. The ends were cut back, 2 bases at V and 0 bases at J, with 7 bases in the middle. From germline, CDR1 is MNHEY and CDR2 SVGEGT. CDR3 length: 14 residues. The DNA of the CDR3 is TGTGCCAGCAGTTACGGCAGATTGAACACTGAAGCTTTCTTT. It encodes CASSYGRLNTEAFF.

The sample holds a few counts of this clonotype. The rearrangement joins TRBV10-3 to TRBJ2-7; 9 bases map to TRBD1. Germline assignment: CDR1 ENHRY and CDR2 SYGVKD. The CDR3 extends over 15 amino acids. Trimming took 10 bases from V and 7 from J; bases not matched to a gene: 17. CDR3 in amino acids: CATSFDRGVSGEQYF. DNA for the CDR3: TGTGCCACCTCTTTCGACAGGGGGGTTTCGGGTGAGCAGTACTTC.

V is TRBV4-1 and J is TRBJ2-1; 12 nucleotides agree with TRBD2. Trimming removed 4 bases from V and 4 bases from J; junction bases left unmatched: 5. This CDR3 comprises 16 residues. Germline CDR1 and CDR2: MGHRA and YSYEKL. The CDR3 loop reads CASSPTGLAGYNEQFF. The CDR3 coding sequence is TGCGCCAGCAGCCCAACCGGACTAGCGGGGTACAATGAGCAGTTCTTC.

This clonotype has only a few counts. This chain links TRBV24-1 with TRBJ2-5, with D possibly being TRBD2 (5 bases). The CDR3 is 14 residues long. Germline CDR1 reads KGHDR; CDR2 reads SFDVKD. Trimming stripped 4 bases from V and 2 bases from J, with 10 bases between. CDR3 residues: CATSDSGGQETQYF. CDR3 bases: TGTGCCACCAGTGACTCCGGCGGGCAAGAGACCCAGTACTTC.

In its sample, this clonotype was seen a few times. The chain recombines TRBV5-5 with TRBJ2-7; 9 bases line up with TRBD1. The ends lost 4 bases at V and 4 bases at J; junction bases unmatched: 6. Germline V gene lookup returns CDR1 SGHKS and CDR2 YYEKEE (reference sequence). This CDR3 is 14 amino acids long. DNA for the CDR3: TGTGCCAGCAGCGGGACAGGGATTGTTTACGAGCAGTACTTC. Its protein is CASSGTGIVYEQYF.

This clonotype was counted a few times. In DNA form, the CDR3 reads TGTGCCAGCAGCCCCGGGGGGGTAGCGGCGGGTGAGCAGTTCTTC. Residues: CASSPGGVAAGEQFF. The chain couples TRBV9 to TRBJ2-1, with 8 nucleotides matching TRBD2. This CDR3 comprises 15 residues. V dropped 4 bases and J dropped 9; count of bases not matched to a gene: 12. Germline assignment: CDR1 SGDLS and CDR2 YYNGEE.

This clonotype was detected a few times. The CDR3 sequence: CASSRGGLNYNEQFF. For the CDR3, the DNA is TGCGCCAGCAGCCGTGGAGGCCTCAATTACAATGAGCAGTTCTTC. The rearrangement joins TRBV5-1 to TRBJ2-1; a weak D match, TRBD2 (5 bases). The V and J ends lost 4 bases and 4 bases respectively, with 15 bases between them. This CDR3 region has 15 residues. The germline CDR1 and CDR2 sequences are SGHRS and YFSETQ.

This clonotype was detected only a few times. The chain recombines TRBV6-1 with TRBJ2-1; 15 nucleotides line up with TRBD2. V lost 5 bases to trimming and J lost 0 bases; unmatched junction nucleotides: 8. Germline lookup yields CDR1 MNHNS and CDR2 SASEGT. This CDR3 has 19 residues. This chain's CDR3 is CASSHPGLAGGSSYNEQFF. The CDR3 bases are TGTGCCAGCAGTCATCCGGGACTAGCGGGGGGCAGCTCCTACAATGAGCAGTTCTTC.

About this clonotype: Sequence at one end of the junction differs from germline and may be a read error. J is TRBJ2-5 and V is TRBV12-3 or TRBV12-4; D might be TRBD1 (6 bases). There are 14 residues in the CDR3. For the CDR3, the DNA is TGTGGCAGCAGTCCCCCCTGGGGGCAGGAGACCCAGTACTTC. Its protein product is CGSSPPWGQETQYF.

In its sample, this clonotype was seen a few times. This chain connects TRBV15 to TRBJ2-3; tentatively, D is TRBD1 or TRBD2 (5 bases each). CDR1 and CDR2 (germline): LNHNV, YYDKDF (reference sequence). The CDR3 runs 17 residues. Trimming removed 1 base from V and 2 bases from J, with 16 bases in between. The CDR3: CATSRVDRDAVTDTQYF. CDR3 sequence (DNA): TGTGCCACCAGCAGAGTCGACCGGGACGCCGTCACAGATACGCAGTATTTT.

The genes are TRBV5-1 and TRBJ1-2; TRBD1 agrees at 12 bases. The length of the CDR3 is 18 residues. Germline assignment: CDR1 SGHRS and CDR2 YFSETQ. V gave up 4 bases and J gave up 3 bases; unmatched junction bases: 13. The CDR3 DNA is TGCGCCAGCAGCCCGAAAGCCGGGACAGGGGGCTGGGACTATGGCTACACCTTC. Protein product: CASSPKAGTGGWDYGYTF.

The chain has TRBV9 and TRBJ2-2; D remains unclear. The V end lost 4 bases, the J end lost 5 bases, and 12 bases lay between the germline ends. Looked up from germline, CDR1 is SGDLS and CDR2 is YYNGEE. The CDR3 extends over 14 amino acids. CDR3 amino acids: CASSLYLWTGELFF. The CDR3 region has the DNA TGTGCCAGCAGCCTATACCTTTGGACCGGGGAGCTGTTTTTT.

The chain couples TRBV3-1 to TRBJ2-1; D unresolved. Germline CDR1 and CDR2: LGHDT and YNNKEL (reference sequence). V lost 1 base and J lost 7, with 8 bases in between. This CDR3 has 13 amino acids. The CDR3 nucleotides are TGTGCCAGCAGCCAAGTCGAACAGAATGAGCAGTTCTTC. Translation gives CASSQVEQNEQFF.

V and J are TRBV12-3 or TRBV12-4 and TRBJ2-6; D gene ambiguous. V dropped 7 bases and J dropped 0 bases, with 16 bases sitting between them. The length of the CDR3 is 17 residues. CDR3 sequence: CASTLAWPSSGANVLTF. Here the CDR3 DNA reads TGTGCCAGCACTCTCGCGTGGCCTTCCTCTGGGGCCAACGTCCTGACTTTC.

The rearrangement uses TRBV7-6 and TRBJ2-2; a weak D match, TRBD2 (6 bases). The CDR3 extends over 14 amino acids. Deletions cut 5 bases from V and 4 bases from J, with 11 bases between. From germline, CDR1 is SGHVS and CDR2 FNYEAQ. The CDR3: CASSPGGVTGELFF. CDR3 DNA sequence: TGTGCCAGCAGCCCAGGAGGGGTCACCGGGGAGCTGTTTTTT.

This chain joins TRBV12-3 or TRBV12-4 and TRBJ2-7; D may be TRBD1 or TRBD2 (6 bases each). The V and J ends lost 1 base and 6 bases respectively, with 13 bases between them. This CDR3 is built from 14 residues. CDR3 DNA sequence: TGTGCCAGCAGTTTAGTCCCGGGGGCCAGCGAGCAGTACTTC. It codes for CASSLVPGASEQYF.

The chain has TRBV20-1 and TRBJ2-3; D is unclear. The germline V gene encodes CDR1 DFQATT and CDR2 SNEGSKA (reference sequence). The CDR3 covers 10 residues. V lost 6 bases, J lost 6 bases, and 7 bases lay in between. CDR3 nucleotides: TGCAGTGCCGCCAAGGATACGCAGTATTTT. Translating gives CSAAKDTQYF.